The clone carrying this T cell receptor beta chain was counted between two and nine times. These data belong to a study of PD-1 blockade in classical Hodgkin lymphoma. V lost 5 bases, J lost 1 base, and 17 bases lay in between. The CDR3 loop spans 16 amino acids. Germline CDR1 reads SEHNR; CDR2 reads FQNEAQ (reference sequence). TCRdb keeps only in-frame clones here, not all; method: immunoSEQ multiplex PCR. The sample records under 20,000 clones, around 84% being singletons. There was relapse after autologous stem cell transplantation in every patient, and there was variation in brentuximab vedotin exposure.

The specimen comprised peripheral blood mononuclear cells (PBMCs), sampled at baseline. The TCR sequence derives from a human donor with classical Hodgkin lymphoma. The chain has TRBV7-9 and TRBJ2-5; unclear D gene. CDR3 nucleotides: TGTGCCAGCAGCCCACTGGAGACTGGCCGCCAAGAGACCCAGTACTTC. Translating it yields CASSPLETGRQETQYF.